This passage covers 18 T cell receptor beta chains from one sample sequenced in a study of T cell repertoires in cytomegalovirus infection. MiXCR, run by TCRdb on the reads, gives a single entry per CDR3 protein. The sample yields fewer than 350,000 distinct CDR3 sequences, over 7.5% seen once. Sequenced: PBMCs. The receptors were sampled from a human donor in good health (CMV status not recorded). Some clones in this sample may be carry-over from other donors' samples.

This clonotype was counted ten times or more. The chain couples TRBV11-2 to TRBJ1-3, with D maybe TRBD1 (5 bases). Germline-derived CDR1 and CDR2 are SGHAT and FQNNGV. The CDR3 length is 15 residues. V lost 5 bases and J lost 6, with 17 bases in between. CDR3 protein: CASSHVTGRENTIYF. CDR3 DNA sequence: TGTGCCAGCAGCCACGTGACGGGGCGAGAAAACACCATATATTTT.

This clonotype was recorded at least ten times. This chain links TRBV7-9 with TRBJ2-5; 12 nucleotides match TRBD2. The V and J ends lost 8 bases and 3 bases, in that order; junction bases with no gene match: 7. The CDR3 loop spans 15 amino acids. Germline V gene lookup returns CDR1 SEHNR and CDR2 FQNEAQ (reference sequence). The CDR3 DNA reads TGTGCCAGCTCCTCCCGGACTAGCGGGAAAGAGACCCAGTACTTC. Protein product: CASSSRTSGKETQYF.

This clonotype has only a few counts. This chain joins TRBV6-4 and TRBJ2-3, with 7 nucleotides matching TRBD2. Trimming cost V 0 bases and J 0 bases; bases outside gene matches: 12. The CDR3 has 19 amino acids. The germline V gene has CDR1 MRHNA and CDR2 SNTAGT. The CDR3 nucleotides read TGTGCCAGCAGTGACTCGAGTGTTAGCGGGCCTTCTAGCACAGATACGCAGTATTTT. Protein product: CASSDSSVSGPSSTDTQYF.

This clonotype was observed at least ten times. V and J are TRBV7-2 and TRBJ2-3; D uncertain. V lost 5 bases and J 3 bases, leaving 9 bases between the germline ends. Germline V lookup: CDR1 SGHTA, CDR2 FQGNSA. The CDR3 sequence is 13 residues long. The CDR3 sequence: CASSPRWTDTQYF. The CDR3 DNA is TGTGCCAGCAGCCCTAGGTGGACAGATACGCAGTATTTT.

This clonotype was observed many times. This sequence joins TRBV7-6 and TRBJ2-3; the match to TRBD1 covers 9 bases. The V gene end was trimmed by 1 base and the J gene end by 1 base; junction bases not matched to a gene: 3. Germline V gene sequence: CDR1 SGHVS, CDR2 FNYEAQ. The CDR3 is 16 amino acids. CDR3 amino acids: CASSLGGQGRTDTQYF. The CDR3 DNA follows: TGTGCCAGCAGCTTAGGCGGACAGGGGCGCACAGATACGCAGTATTTT.

The chain joins TRBV15 to TRBJ1-2; D is possibly TRBD1 (6 bases). The V end lost 3 bases, the J end lost 7 bases, and 27 bases lay between the germline ends. Germline lookup yields CDR1 LNHNV and CDR2 YYDKDF (reference sequence). The CDR3 extends over 18 amino acids. In nucleotides, the CDR3 is TGTGCCACCAGCAGGGCTGCCCTTTGGACGGGGGCCGGGGGTGGCTACACCTTC. It translates to CATSRAALWTGAGGGYTF. The full variable domain, rest sourced from reference TRBV15 and TRBJ1-2, is DAMVIQNPRYQVTQFGKPVTLSCSQTLNHNVMYWYQQKSSQAPKLLFHYYDKDFNNEADTPDNFQSRRPNTSFCFLDIRSPGLGDTAMYLCATSRAALWTGAGGGYTFGSGTRLTVV.

The table lists this clonotype with a few counts. The rearrangement joins TRBV5-1 to TRBJ1-2; 8 nucleotides line up with TRBD1. The V segment lost 4 bases and the J segment 8 bases; nucleotides outside the gene matches: 10. From germline, CDR1 is SGHRS and CDR2 YFSETQ. This CDR3 spans 14 amino acids. The CDR3 here is CASSKTTDRGGYTF. The DNA for the CDR3 is TGCGCCAGCAGCAAAACCACCGACAGGGGAGGCTACACCTTC.

This clonotype has ten or more counts. The CDR3 region is CASSGTGGGITDTQYF. The CDR3 region has the DNA TGTGCCAGCAGCGGGACGGGCGGGGGGATCACAGATACGCAGTATTTT. The chain is built from TRBV7-8 and TRBJ2-3; TRBD2 aligns across 8 bases. In germline, CDR1 is SGHVS, CDR2 FQNEAQ. This CDR3 spans 16 amino acids. The V and J ends lost 5 bases and 2 bases, in that order; junction bases with no gene match: 9.

The chain has TRBV10-3 and TRBJ1-1, with TRBD1 matching over 7 bases. The J segment lost 5 bases and the V segment lost 8 bases, leaving 20 bases of the junction unmatched. The CDR3 covers 17 residues. Germline V CDR1 and CDR2: ENHRY, SYGVKD. This CDR3 is CAIAFATRQGGGTEAFF. The CDR3 DNA reads as TGTGCCATCGCCTTTGCCACCCGACAGGGTGGAGGGACTGAAGCTTTCTTT.

This clonotype has a count of ten or more. The chain joins TRBV11-2 to TRBJ2-3, with 8 bases matching TRBD2. V dropped 5 bases and J dropped 0; count of bases not matched to a gene: 13. This CDR3 is 18 amino acids long. The germline CDR1 and CDR2 sequences are SGHAT and FQNNGV. CDR3 sequence: CASSPRGAGGLSTDTQYF. The CDR3 DNA reads as TGTGCCAGCAGCCCCCGAGGGGCGGGAGGTCTAAGCACAGATACGCAGTATTTT.

As concerns this clonotype: Since a much larger clone is just one base distant, this may be a read error. The CDR3 loop reads CASSLRAGVTDTQYF. The CDR3 DNA is TGTGCCAGCAGCTTAAGGGCGGGAGTCACAGATACGCAGTATTTT. The chain combines TRBV7-4 with TRBJ2-3; 7 nucleotides match TRBD2. The ends lost 2 bases at V and 2 bases at J; junction bases unmatched: 4. The germline V gene encodes CDR1 SGHVT and CDR2 SQSDAQ. The CDR3 totals 15 residues.

Of note for this clonotype: A much more abundant neighbour one base away suggests this may be a read error. The chain joins TRBV4-2 to TRBJ1-6; D may be TRBD1 (5 bases). The CDR3 runs 14 residues. Per the germline V gene, CDR1 is LGHNA and CDR2 is YNFKEQ. CDR3 loop: CANSRGSYNSPLHF. CDR3 DNA: TGTGCCAACAGCCGGGGGTCCTATAATTCACCCCTCCACTTT.

This clonotype was counted between two and nine times. A much larger clone lies one base from this, so it may be a read error. The rearrangement links TRBV7-2 to TRBJ2-5; 8 positions agree with TRBD1. J lost 4 bases, V lost 3 bases, and 4 bases had no gene match. CDR1 and CDR2 from the germline V gene are SGHTA and FQGNSA. CDR3 size: 14 residues. The CDR3 region has the DNA TGTGCCAGCAGCTTCGACAGGGGTAGAGAGACCCAGTACTTC. It yields the protein CASSFDRGRETQYF. Supplemented by reference TRBV7-2 and TRBJ2-5, the full variable domain reads GAGVSQSPSNKVTEKGKDVELRCDPISGHTALYWYRQSLGQGLEFLIYFQGNSAPDKSGLPSDRFSAERTGGSVSTLTIQRTQQEDSAVYLCASSFDRGRETQYFGPGTRLLVL.

This clonotype was seen ten or more times. J is TRBJ2-1 and V is TRBV7-8, with 14 bases fitting TRBD2. V lost 5 bases and J lost 9; bases outside the gene matches: 9. The CDR3 runs to 16 residues. Germline CDR1 and CDR2: SGHVS and FQNEAQ. The CDR3 region has the DNA TGTGCCAGCAGCCGCTGGACTAGCGGGAGGAAGGCTGAGCAGTTCTTC. This gives the protein CASSRWTSGRKAEQFF.

This clonotype has just a few counts. The rearrangement joins TRBV11-1 to TRBJ2-1; TRBD2 matches at 10 bases. The CDR3 totals 19 residues. CDR1 is SGHAT and CDR2 is FQDESV in the germline V gene (reference sequence). Trimming took 1 base from V and 5 from J; bases not matched to a gene: 14. The CDR3 nucleotides read TGTGCCAGCAGCTTAGAAGCGGGAGGGCCAGGGGTGGGCCACAATGAGCAGTTCTTC. Translated: CASSLEAGGPGVGHNEQFF.

The rearrangement uses TRBV28 and TRBJ2-7, with D possibly TRBD1 on 6 matching bases. The CDR3 is 18 residues long. Germline values: CDR1 MDHEN, CDR2 SYDVKM. The V end was cut by 2 bases, the J end by 0 bases, with 20 bases between. CDR3 sequence: CASSLADTGTLGSYEQYF. In nucleotides, the CDR3 is TGTGCCAGCAGTTTAGCGGATACCGGGACACTTGGCTCCTACGAGCAGTACTTC.

This clonotype was counted ten times or more. The J gene is TRBJ2-1, the V gene TRBV7-9; 8 bases are a match to TRBD1. The germline V gene encodes CDR1 SEHNR and CDR2 FQNEAQ (reference sequence). With 2 bases clipped from V and 6 bases from J, the junction kept 6 bases outside the gene matches. This CDR3 contains 15 residues. The chain's CDR3 is CASSLRQGRGNEQFF. DNA for the CDR3: TGTGCCAGCAGCTTAAGACAGGGGAGAGGCAATGAGCAGTTCTTC.

This clonotype has only one observation. The chain has TRBV18 and TRBJ1-4; TRBD1 matches at 8 bases. V dropped 5 bases and J dropped 3; count of bases not matched to a gene: 5. Germline lookup yields CDR1 KGHSH and CDR2 LQKENI. The CDR3 has 15 amino acids. The CDR3 spells CASSNQGAANEKLFF. CDR3 coding DNA: TGTGCCAGCTCAAATCAGGGGGCGGCTAATGAAAAACTGTTTTTT.